The T cell receptor (beta chain) under discussion was sequenced for a study of cytomegalovirus exposure and HLA in healthy donors. Overall study findings and caveats: Several of the most significant clusters appeared linked to common viral pathogens, based on a later analysis. The study listed approximately 160 cytomegalovirus-associated TCR beta chains. Among TCR beta chains of equal frequency, HLA-associated ones were more clonally expanded in a later analysis. Differences between HLA loci emerged in a later analysis of TCR association rates, with DRB1 most and HLA-C fewest.

As concerns this clone: What it recognizes is unknown.

PCR involved 60 Vbeta and 13 Jbeta primers. Clones were read by immunoSEQ multiplex PCR, and TCRdb kept only the in-frame ones, dropping some. Its table lists tens of thousands of clones. With 3 bases clipped from V and 4 bases from J, the junction kept 3 bases outside the gene matches. The germline CDR1 and CDR2 sequences are LNHDA and SQIVND (reference sequence). CDR3 length: 14 residues. Input material: PBMCs. This receptor was obtained from a woman younger than 35 in good health and CMV-seronegative. The chain uses TRBV19 and TRBJ2-3; 8 bases line up with TRBD2. The CDR3 region is CASSMAGGPDTQYF. The CDR3 region has the DNA TGTGCCAGTAGTATGGCGGGGGGCCCAGATACGCAGTATTTT.